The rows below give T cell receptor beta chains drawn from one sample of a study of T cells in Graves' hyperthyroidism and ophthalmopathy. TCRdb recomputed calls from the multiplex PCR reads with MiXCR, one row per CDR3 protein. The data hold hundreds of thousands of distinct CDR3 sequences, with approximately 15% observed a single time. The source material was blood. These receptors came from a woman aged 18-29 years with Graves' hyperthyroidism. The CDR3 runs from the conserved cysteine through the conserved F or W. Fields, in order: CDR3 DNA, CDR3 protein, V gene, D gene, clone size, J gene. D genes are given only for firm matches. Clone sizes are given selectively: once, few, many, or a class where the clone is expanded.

TGCGCCAGCAGCCCTACAGGGGGCGCGGGTGAGCAGTTCTTC CASSPTGGAGEQFF TRBV5-1 TRBD1 NA TRBJ2-1
TGTGCCAGCAGTCGGGACAGGGGGCTTGGCACAGATACGCAGTATTTT CASSRDRGLGTDTQYF TRBV28 TRBD1 many TRBJ2-3
TGTGCCACCGGGACTAGCGGGAGATCCTACGAGCAGTACTTC CATGTSGRSYEQYF TRBV2 TRBD2 NA TRBJ2-7
TGTGCCAGCAGTGATGGAGGCGGGGGCGGTGAGACCCAGTACTTC CASSDGGGGGETQYF TRBV2 NA few TRBJ2-5
TGTGCCAGCAGGGTCACAGATAACTATGGCTACACCTTC CASRVTDNYGYTF TRBV28 NA NA TRBJ1-2
TGTGCCATCAGTGACGGCACAGGGAACTACTCACCCCTCCACTTT CAISDGTGNYSPLHF TRBV10-3 NA NA TRBJ1-6
TGTGCCAGCAGCTCCACAAAGGGGCAGACCCCAACCTACGAGCAGTACTTC CASSSTKGQTPTYEQYF TRBV7-3 NA few TRBJ2-7
TGTGCCAGCAGCGTAGGAATCTATAGCGGGACGAGGCAGAATGAGCAGTTCTTC CASSVGIYSGTRQNEQFF TRBV9 TRBD2 few TRBJ2-1
TGTGCCAGCAGCCAAGATCCGGGCCCTCGGCGGTCGTACAATGAGCAGTTCTTC CASSQDPGPRRSYNEQFF TRBV4-2 NA few TRBJ2-1
TGTGCCACCAGTGAGGCAGCGGGCCCCTACTACGAGCAGTACTTC CATSEAAGPYYEQYF TRBV24-1 NA many TRBJ2-7
TGTGCCAGCAGCGCAGGGTCCCCTGGGGCTGAAGCTTTCTTT CASSAGSPGAEAFF TRBV7-3 NA few TRBJ1-1
TGCGCCAGCAGCCCATCGGTTTTGGGGGAGGGTCGGATGAGCGGCTACACCTTC CASSPSVLGEGRMSGYTF TRBV5-1 NA many TRBJ1-2
TGTGCCAGCAGCTTATGGGGACAGGACTCCTACGAGCAGTACTTC CASSLWGQDSYEQYF TRBV7-2 TRBD1 many TRBJ2-7
TGCAGTGCTAGAGTCCCGCAACTTACCGGGACCTCTAGCAATCAGCCCCAGCATTTT CSARVPQLTGTSSNQPQHF TRBV20-1 NA many TRBJ1-5
TGTGCCAGCTCACCAGGAGAACAGTATAATTCACCCCTCCACTTT CASSPGEQYNSPLHF TRBV18 NA many TRBJ1-6
TGTGCCAGCAGCCCTATGACATGGAACTATGGCTACACCTTC CASSPMTWNYGYTF TRBV7-2 NA NA TRBJ1-2
TGTGCCAGCACCCCCACTCGGGGAGCGCAATCGGATACGCAGTATTTT CASTPTRGAQSDTQYF TRBV27 NA many TRBJ2-3
TGTGCCAGCAGCAAGACTAGCGGGTCCTACGAGCAGTACTTC CASSKTSGSYEQYF TRBV7-2 TRBD2 many TRBJ2-7
TGTGCCAGCAGTCCTTCCAAAGGCTACACCTTC CASSPSKGYTF TRBV28 NA many TRBJ1-2
TGTGCCAGCACTGGGGGACTCGATGAGACCCAGTACTTC CASTGGLDETQYF TRBV6-2/TRBV6-3 NA many TRBJ2-5
TGTGCCAGCAGGTCCGACAGGGGATCCGAGCAGTACTTC CASRSDRGSEQYF TRBV6-1 TRBD1 few TRBJ2-7
TGTGCCAGCAGTTTTGATATAGGGGATCAGCCCCAGCATTTT CASSFDIGDQPQHF TRBV28 NA many TRBJ1-5
TGTGCCAGCAGCTTAGTGGGAGCGGTCAATGAGCAGTTCTTC CASSLVGAVNEQFF TRBV24-1 NA NA TRBJ2-1
TGTGCCACCAGCAGAGACAGGGGGCAGACTACCGAGCAGTACTTC CATSRDRGQTTEQYF TRBV15 TRBD1 NA TRBJ2-7
TGTGCCAGCAGCCCGACAAGAGCAGATACGCAGTATTTT CASSPTRADTQYF TRBV12-3/TRBV12-4 NA NA TRBJ2-3
TGTGCCAGCAGTCGACAGGGGGCAGGGAACACTGAAGCTTTCTTT CASSRQGAGNTEAFF TRBV27 TRBD1 many TRBJ1-1
TGCGCCAGCAGCTCAGGATCCGAAGAGACCCAGTACTTC CASSSGSEETQYF TRBV5-1 NA many TRBJ2-5